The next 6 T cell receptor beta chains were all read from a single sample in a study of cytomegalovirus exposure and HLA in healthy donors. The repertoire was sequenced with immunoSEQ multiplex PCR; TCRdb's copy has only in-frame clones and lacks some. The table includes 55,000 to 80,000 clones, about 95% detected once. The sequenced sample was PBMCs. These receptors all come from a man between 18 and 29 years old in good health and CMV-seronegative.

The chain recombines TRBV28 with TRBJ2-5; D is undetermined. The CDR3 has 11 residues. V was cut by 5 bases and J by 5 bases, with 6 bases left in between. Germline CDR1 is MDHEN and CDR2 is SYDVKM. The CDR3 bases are TGTGCCAGCAGTATCCGGGAGACCCAGTACTTC. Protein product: CASSIRETQYF.

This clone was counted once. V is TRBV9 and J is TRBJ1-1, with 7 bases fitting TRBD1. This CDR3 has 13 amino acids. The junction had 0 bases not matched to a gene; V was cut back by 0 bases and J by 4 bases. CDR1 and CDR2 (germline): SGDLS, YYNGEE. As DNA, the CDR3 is TGTGCCAGCAGCGTAGGACAGGGCACTGAAGCTTTCTTT. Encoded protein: CASSVGQGTEAFF.

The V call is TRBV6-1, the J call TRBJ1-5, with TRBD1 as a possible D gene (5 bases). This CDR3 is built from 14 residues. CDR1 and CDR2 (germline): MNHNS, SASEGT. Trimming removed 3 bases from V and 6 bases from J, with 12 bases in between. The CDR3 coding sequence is TGTGCCAGCAGTGAGGCGGGGAGGGGTCAGCCCCAGCATTTT. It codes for CASSEAGRGQPQHF.

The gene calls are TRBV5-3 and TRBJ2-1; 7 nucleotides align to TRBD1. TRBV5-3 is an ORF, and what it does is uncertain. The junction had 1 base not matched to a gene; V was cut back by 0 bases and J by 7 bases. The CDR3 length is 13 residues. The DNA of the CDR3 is TGTGCCAGAAGCTTGGGACAGGGTAATGAGCAGTTCTTC. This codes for CARSLGQGNEQFF.

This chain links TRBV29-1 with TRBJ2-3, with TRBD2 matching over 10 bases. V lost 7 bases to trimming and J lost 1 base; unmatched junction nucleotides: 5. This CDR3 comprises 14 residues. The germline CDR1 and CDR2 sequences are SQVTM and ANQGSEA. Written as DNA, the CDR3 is TGCAGCGCCAGAGGGACTAGCGGCACAGATACGCAGTATTTT. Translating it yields CSARGTSGTDTQYF.

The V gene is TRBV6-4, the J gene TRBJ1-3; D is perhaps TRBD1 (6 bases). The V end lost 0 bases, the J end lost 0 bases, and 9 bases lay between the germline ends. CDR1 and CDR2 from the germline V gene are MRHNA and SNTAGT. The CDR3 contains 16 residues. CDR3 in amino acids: CASSDSGAYSGNTIYF. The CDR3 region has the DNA TGTGCCAGCAGTGACTCGGGGGCCTACTCTGGAAACACCATATATTTT.